The clone carrying this T cell receptor (beta chain) came up many times. Its antigen remains unidentified. This specimen comes from a study of T cell repertoires in cytomegalovirus infection. Across the whole study: HLA-B-restricted CMV epitopes that are well studied were used alongside recently identified HLA-C-restricted ones. Based on public TCR beta signatures, there were indications of CMV infection and of a matching HLA type. Whole-study results and caveats: The study found HLA-C-restricted CMV-specific TCR beta clonotypes dominating the ex vivo response.

CDR3 length: 12 amino acids. Germline values: CDR1 SGHVS, CDR2 FQNEAQ. Trimming stripped 4 bases from V and 6 bases from J, with 8 bases between. Using its own MiXCR run on the reads, TCRdb lists one record per CDR3 protein. Of roughly 800,000 distinct CDR3 sequences listed, under 35% are singletons. Sequenced here: cultured CD8+ T cells from PBMCs, sampled from culture after CMV antigen stimulation. J is TRBJ2-3 and V is TRBV7-8; D not certain. The sequence was collected from a human donor in good health (CMV status not recorded). Some clones in this sample may be carry-over from other donors' samples. Written as DNA, the CDR3 is TGTGCCAGCAGCTCCCGGCCGGATACGCAGTATTTT. Encoded protein: CASSSRPDTQYF.